These 21 T cell receptor beta chains came from one sample sequenced in a study of blood T cells in healthy people across ages. The authors ran a second PCR of about 7 to 12 cycles using a sample-barcoded 5' primer and a J-beta primer mix. TCRdb reprocessed the 5' RACE reads with MiXCR, giving one entry per CDR3 protein. The sample comprises 1,500,000 or so distinct CDR3 sequences, approximately 59% of which are singletons, and 5% to 7% rests with the top ten. The sequenced sample consisted of blood. Every receptor here comes from a man between 18 and 29 years old in good health.

Only one count was recorded for this clonotype. The V gene is TRBV29-1, the J gene TRBJ1-1; D possibly corresponds to TRBD1 (5 bases). Looked up from germline, CDR1 is SQVTM and CDR2 is ANQGSEA. V shed 6 bases and J shed 4 bases, with 12 bases lying between them. There are 12 residues in the CDR3. The CDR3 DNA sequence: TGCAGCGTGGGACCGGTGAGCACTGAAGCTTTCTTT. Translation gives CSVGPVSTEAFF.

The chain joins TRBV12-3 or TRBV12-4 to TRBJ2-4, with TRBD2 identical over 8 bases. The CDR3 is made up of 16 amino acids. V shed 1 base, J shed 2 bases, and the junction held 4 bases outside the gene matches. CDR3 sequence reads: CASSLEAGVSKNIQYF. CDR3 nucleotides: TGTGCCAGCAGTTTAGAAGCGGGAGTCTCCAAAAACATTCAGTACTTC.

This chain uses TRBV7-2 with TRBJ2-4; D possibly uses TRBD1 or TRBD2 (5 bases each). Germline-derived CDR1 and CDR2 are SGHTA and FQGNSA. Deletions cut 7 bases from V and 13 bases from J, with 26 bases between. The CDR3 spans 15 residues. CDR3 DNA sequence: TGTGCCAGCACCACCCGGGGCAGACACCTTAGAGAGCAGTACTTC. Its translation is CASTTRGRHLREQYF.

The chain carries TRBV7-2 and TRBJ2-3, with 8 bases lining up with TRBD1. Germline CDR1 and CDR2: SGHTA and FQGNSA. Trimming at V came to 10 bases and at J to 1 base, leaving 4 bases not matched to a gene. The CDR3 contains 13 residues. DNA for the CDR3: TGTGCCATGGACAGGGTCGGCACAGATACGCAGTATTTT. The encoded protein is CAMDRVGTDTQYF.

V is TRBV4-1 and J is TRBJ2-1, with D possibly matching TRBD1 (6 bases). CDR3 length equals 18 residues. Per the germline V gene, CDR1 is MGHRA and CDR2 is YSYEKL. V lost 0 bases and J lost 5, with 20 bases in between. In DNA, the CDR3 is TGCGCCAGCAGCCAAGATCATTGGGGGCTCGGACCGAACAATGAGCAGTTCTTC. Amino acids: CASSQDHWGLGPNNEQFF.

The rearrangement links TRBV4-2 to TRBJ2-7; weak D call: TRBD1 (6 bases). V was pared by 3 bases and J by 0 bases, with 15 bases between. Germline V gene lookup returns CDR1 LGHNA and CDR2 YNFKEQ. CDR3 length: 16 residues. The CDR3 region is CASSQGPGHLSYEQYF. The DNA of the CDR3 is TGTGCCAGCAGCCAGGGACCGGGACACCTCTCCTACGAGCAGTACTTC.

V and J are TRBV4-3 and TRBJ1-4; D gene ambiguous. Germline CDR1 LGHNA, CDR2 YSLEER. V lost 0 bases and J lost 7, with 18 bases in between. This CDR3 has 17 residues. CDR3 sequence reads: CASSQDGMAGPSEKLFF. CDR3 in DNA: TGCGCCAGCAGCCAAGATGGGATGGCGGGTCCTAGTGAAAAACTGTTTTTT.

V gene TRBV4-1 combines with J gene TRBJ1-5; 8 nucleotides align to TRBD1. This CDR3 comprises 18 residues. J gave up 6 bases and V 2 bases, and 15 bases lay outside the gene matches. Germline CDR1 and CDR2: MGHRA and YSYEKL. The chain's CDR3 is CASSQIGGQGAVFQPQHF. As DNA, the CDR3 is TGCGCCAGCAGCCAAATCGGGGGTCAGGGGGCGGTTTTTCAGCCCCAGCATTTT.

This chain uses TRBV11-2 with TRBJ1-6; D unclear. Trimming removed 5 bases from V and 0 bases from J, with 8 bases in between. Germline loops: CDR1 SGHAT, CDR2 FQNNGV. The CDR3 consists of 15 residues. CDR3 nucleotide sequence: TGTGCCAGCAGCACTCAGAGCTCCTATAATTCACCCCTCCACTTT. Amino acids: CASSTQSSYNSPLHF.

This clonotype was observed a single time. V and J are TRBV4-3 and TRBJ2-1; D not resolved. The V end lost 1 base, the J end lost 10 bases, and 11 bases lay between the germline ends. There are 13 residues in the CDR3. Germline CDR1 LGHNA, CDR2 YSLEER. In DNA form, the CDR3 reads TGCGCCAGCAGCCAAGGTCTGCGCCTAGAGCAGTTCTTC. It is translated as CASSQGLRLEQFF.

This clonotype appeared a few times. The chain uses TRBV12-3 or TRBV12-4 and TRBJ2-4; D is undetermined. The CDR3 covers 11 residues. Trimming removed 6 bases from V and 8 bases from J, with 8 bases in between. This chain's CDR3 is CASSSDYIQYF. CDR3 DNA sequence: TGTGCCAGCAGCTCCGATTACATTCAGTACTTC.

The chain links TRBV3-1 to TRBJ2-4; a weak D match, TRBD2 (6 bases). The CDR3 totals 18 residues. Trimming pared 4 bases from V and 2 bases from J, leaving 21 bases between. Per the germline V gene, CDR1 is LGHDT and CDR2 is YNNKEL (reference sequence). The CDR3 spells CASSPLQGGGGSKNIQYF. CDR3 nucleotides: TGTGCCAGCAGCCCCTTACAAGGTGGGGGAGGCTCCAAAAACATTCAGTACTTC.

V usage is TRBV7-2 and J usage is TRBJ2-4, with a tentative D call TRBD2 (5 bases). The CDR3 is 15 amino acids. CDR1 and CDR2 (germline): SGHTA, FQGNSA. V lost 1 base and J lost 7, with 14 bases in between. As DNA, the CDR3 is TGTGCCAGCAGCTTAGTGGGCCCCCGAGGGAACATTCAGTACTTC. Protein product: CASSLVGPRGNIQYF.

The J gene is TRBJ2-7, the V gene TRBV20-1, with TRBD1 matching over 7 bases. The J call is uncertain, as TRBJ2-5 better fits the DNA end. Germline V gene lookup returns CDR1 DFQATT and CDR2 SNEGSKA (reference sequence). This CDR3 is 14 amino acids long. The CDR3 DNA follows: TGCAGTGCTAGAATTACAGGGGAGCGAGAGACCCAGTACTTC. Amino acids: CSARITGERETQYF.

This clonotype appeared a single time. This rearrangement joins TRBV7-9 to TRBJ2-3, with TRBD2 matching 11 bases. Unmatched junction bases numbered 7, after V lost 1 base and J lost 4 bases. Germline V gene data show CDR1 as SEHNR and CDR2 as FQNEAQ (reference sequence). This CDR3 contains 17 residues. The CDR3 nucleotides are TGTGCCAGCAGCTTAGTTACTAGCGGGAGCTTCGCAGATACGCAGTATTTT. It translates to CASSLVTSGSFADTQYF.

This clonotype has only one observation. This chain connects TRBV27 to TRBJ2-1; D gene unclear. The CDR3 length is 15 residues. V was pared by 2 bases and J by 8 bases, with 16 bases between. CDR1 and CDR2 from the germline V gene are MNHEY and SMNVEV (reference sequence). The CDR3 is CASSLPDAPGDEQFF. Here the CDR3 DNA reads TGTGCCAGCAGTTTACCGGATGCCCCCGGCGATGAGCAGTTCTTC.

This sequence joins TRBV4-2 and TRBJ2-1; D ambiguous. The CDR3 length is 14 residues. The germline V gene encodes CDR1 LGHNA and CDR2 YNFKEQ. Trimming removed 0 bases at V and 4 bases at J, with 7 bases between. The CDR3 nucleotides are TGTGCCAGCAGCCAAGATACAGAGTACAATGAGCAGTTCTTC. This sequence encodes CASSQDTEYNEQFF.

The gene calls are TRBV29-1 and TRBJ2-1; TRBD1 matches at 9 bases. The V gene end was trimmed by 4 bases and the J gene end by 4 bases; junction bases not matched to a gene: 2. The germline V gene encodes CDR1 SQVTM and CDR2 ANQGSEA. The length of the CDR3 is 13 residues. The CDR3 spells CSVAGQGYNEQFF. CDR3 bases: TGCAGCGTTGCGGGACAGGGATACAATGAGCAGTTCTTC.

The rearrangement joins TRBV25-1 to TRBJ2-7; D is unresolved. The end of the DNA aligns better with TRBJ2-5, so the J call may be wrong. The germline CDR1 and CDR2 sequences are MGHDK and SYGVNS. This CDR3 has 11 residues. The CDR3 reads CASIMIGTQYF. The DNA for the CDR3 is TGTGCCAGCATTATGATCGGGACCCAGTACTTC.

This clonotype was detected only a few times. The V and J genes are TRBV10-3 and TRBJ1-1; a weak D match, TRBD1 (5 bases). There are 13 residues in the CDR3. Trimming took 2 bases from V and 8 from J, leaving 12 bases between them. The germline V gene encodes CDR1 ENHRY and CDR2 SYGVKD. The CDR3 here is CAISEVRDGEAFF. The DNA for the CDR3 is TGTGCCATCAGTGAGGTCCGGGACGGAGAAGCTTTCTTT.

This clonotype was seen once. The chain is built from TRBV20-1 and TRBJ2-5; the D gene is possibly TRBD2 (5 bases). The J call is in doubt because the DNA end fits TRBJ2-7 better. Germline V gene sequence: CDR1 DFQATT, CDR2 SNEGSKA (reference sequence). CDR3 size: 12 residues. This CDR3 reads CSARDLRNEQYF. CDR3 DNA sequence: TGCAGTGCGAGGGATCTGAGGAACGAGCAGTACTTC.